This is a list of T cell receptor beta chains from one sample in a study of OX40 agonist ivuxolimab in advanced cancers. The table came from immunoSEQ multiplex PCR; TCRdb's copy has only in-frame clones and leaves some out. The sample lists some 41,000 clones, more than 75% occurring once. The specimen was CD4+ or CD8+ T cells sorted from blood, collected in a trial of the OX40 agonist ivuxolimab. These receptors all come from an adult with an advanced solid tumor such as melanoma, head and neck, liver or kidney cancer. The CDR3 runs from the conserved cysteine through the conserved F or W. The D gene is left open where the match is weak. Size values are once, few and many counts, or a class for expanded clones, and some rows have none.

TRBV7-3,.,TRBJ2-2,TRBD2,CASSALAGKRRELFF,TGTGCCAGCAGCGCCCTAGCGGGAAAAAGACGGGAGCTGTTTTTT
TRBV19,.,TRBJ1-4,.,CASAEREKLFF,TGTGCCAGCGCAGAGAGGGAAAAACTGTTTTTT
TRBV14,.,TRBJ2-3,.,CASSPSTDTQYF,TGTGCCAGCAGCCCCTCCACAGATACGCAGTATTTT
TRBV6-1,.,TRBJ2-7,.,CASGLESSRSYEQYF,TGTGCCAGCGGCCTGGAATCGTCCCGATCCTACGAGCAGTACTTC
TRBV2,few,TRBJ2-7,TRBD1,CASRDRGYEQYF,TGTGCCAGCAGGGACAGGGGGTACGAGCAGTACTTC
TRBV2,.,TRBJ1-1,.,CASSARRRNTEAFF,TGTGCCAGCAGTGCGAGACGGAGGAACACTGAAGCTTTCTTT
TRBV4-1,.,TRBJ1-6,TRBD1,CASSQVWTGGNNSPLHF,TGCGCCAGCAGCCAAGTCTGGACAGGGGGCAATAATTCACCCCTCCACTTT
TRBV19,.,TRBJ1-1,.,CASTRGPNTEAFF,TGTGCCAGTACTCGGGGCCCGAACACTGAAGCTTTCTTT
TRBV4-1,.,TRBJ1-3,TRBD1,CASSQYRTGGADGNTIYF,TGCGCCAGCAGCCAATATAGGACAGGGGGCGCTGATGGAAACACCATATATTTT
TRBV7-8,.,TRBJ2-1,.,CASSLALTARNEQFF,TGTGCCAGCAGCTTAGCGCTGACAGCTAGAAATGAGCAGTTCTTC
TRBV4-1,.,TRBJ2-5,.,CASSYSHRGAGYQETQYF,TGCGCCAGCAGCTACAGCCACCGCGGTGCCGGATACCAAGAGACCCAGTACTTC
TRBV21-1,.,TRBJ1-1,.,CAAAKRYQAVTEAFF,TGTGCAGCAGCAAAGAGGTACCAGGCAGTCACTGAAGCTTTCTTT
TRBV9,.,TRBJ2-2,.,CASSVGTYTGELFF,TGTGCCAGCAGCGTCGGGACTTACACCGGGGAGCTGTTTTTT
TRBV27,.,TRBJ2-3,.,CASSSGTILTDTQYF,TGTGCCAGCAGTTCCGGGACCATTCTGACAGATACGCAGTATTTT
TRBV6-6,.,TRBJ2-5,TRBD1,CASSAGTGERETQYF,TGTGCCAGCAGTGCCGGGACAGGGGAGAGGGAGACCCAGTACTTC
TRBV12-5,.,TRBJ2-3,TRBD2,CASGLGLGLAHEDTQYF,TGTGCTAGTGGTTTAGGGTTGGGACTAGCCCACGAAGATACGCAGTATTTT
TRBV6-4,.,TRBJ1-3,TRBD1,CASRVDRVRGNTIYF,TGTGCCAGCAGAGTAGACAGGGTCCGCGGAAACACCATATATTTT
TRBV20-1,.,TRBJ2-5,.,CSAVAEETQYF,TGCAGTGCCGTAGCGGAAGAGACCCAGTACTTC
TRBV11-3,.,TRBJ1-3,.,CASSAGPSNTIYF,TGTGCCAGCAGCGCGGGGCCCTCAAACACCATATATTTT
TRBV7-3,.,TRBJ2-3,.,CASSLGTGTDTQYF,TGTGCCAGCAGCTTAGGGACGGGCACAGATACGCAGTATTTT
TRBV2,few,TRBJ2-7,TRBD2,CAGPSGGDYEQYF,TGTGCCGGGCCTAGCGGGGGGGACTACGAGCAGTACTTC
TRBV7-8,.,TRBJ2-7,TRBD1,CASSLGDGTGFDEQYF,TGTGCCAGCAGCTTAGGCGACGGGACAGGGTTCGACGAGCAGTACTTC
TRBV10-3,.,TRBJ2-1,TRBD1,CAIAETGPPEQFF,TGTGCCATCGCTGAGACAGGGCCTCCCGAGCAGTTCTTC
TRBV7-2,.,TRBJ2-1,TRBD2,CASSLAGGRAHEQFF,TGTGCCAGCAGCTTAGCTGGCGGGAGGGCCCATGAGCAGTTCTTC
TRBV6-5,.,TRBJ2-7,TRBD1,CASSPGGKNEQYF,TGTGCCAGCAGCCCAGGGGGTAAGAACGAGCAGTACTTC
TRBV5-6,.,TRBJ1-2,TRBD1,CASSLDGGQSGYTKRGYTF,TGTGCCAGCAGCTTGGATGGGGGACAGAGCGGTTATACCAAGAGGGGCTACACCTTC
TRBV19,.,TRBJ1-3,.,CASSIMASYSGNTIYF,TGTGCCAGTAGTATAATGGCTTCCTACTCTGGAAACACCATATATTTT
TRBV20-1,.,TRBJ1-1,.,CSAFEGFEAFF,TGCAGTGCGTTCGAGGGGTTTGAAGCTTTCTTT
TRBV4-1,.,TRBJ1-1,TRBD1,CASSQAGTAGPKTEAFF,TGCGCCAGCAGCCAAGCAGGGACAGCTGGACCTAAGACTGAAGCTTTCTTT
TRBV9,once,TRBJ1-3,.,CASSDTSVGNTIYF,TGTGCCAGCAGCGACACATCTGTTGGAAACACCATATATTTT
TRBV7-9,.,TRBJ2-2,TRBD1,CASSLGTGDTGELFF,TGTGCCAGCAGCTTAGGGACAGGGGACACCGGGGAGCTGTTTTTT
TRBV2,.,TRBJ1-1,.,CASTERGWTSEAFF,TGTGCCAGCACGGAACGGGGTTGGACGTCTGAAGCTTTCTTT
TRBV14,.,TRBJ2-7,.,CASSPSIGGAEQYF,TGTGCCAGCAGCCCTAGTATCGGGGGAGCCGAGCAGTACTTC
TRBV10-3,.,TRBJ1-5,TRBD1,CAISEDGTDNQPQHF,TGTGCCATCAGTGAAGATGGGACAGATAATCAGCCCCAGCATTTT
TRBV11-2,.,TRBJ1-4,.,CASSPRQTNEKLFF,TGTGCCAGCAGCCCTCGACAGACTAATGAAAAACTGTTTTTT
TRBV25-1,.,TRBJ2-5,TRBD1,CASSPQGTQETQYF,TGTGCCAGCAGCCCACAGGGGACCCAAGAGACCCAGTACTTC
TRBV10-2,.,TRBJ2-1,TRBD2,CAIQPGTSGRNEQFF,TGCGCCATACAACCCGGGACTAGCGGGAGGAATGAGCAGTTCTTC
TRBV9,once,TRBJ2-7,.,CASSVGNEPTYEQYF,TGTGCCAGCAGCGTAGGGAACGAACCGACCTACGAGCAGTACTTC
TRBV18,.,TRBJ2-2,TRBD2,CASSPGLAGNGELFF,TGTGCCAGCTCACCGGGACTAGCGGGAAACGGGGAGCTGTTTTTT
TRBV7-6,.,TRBJ2-7,.,CASSSTYEQYF,TGTGCCAGCAGCTCAACCTACGAGCAGTACTTC
TRBV27,.,TRBJ1-6,TRBD1,CASSPNPGQASSYNSPLHF,TGTGCCAGCAGCCCAAACCCGGGACAGGCTAGCTCCTATAATTCACCCCTCCACTTT
TRBV7-3,once,TRBJ2-5,.,CASSPGVRGAETQYF,TGTGCCAGCAGCCCAGGCGTCCGGGGGGCGGAGACCCAGTACTTC
TRBV7-3,.,TRBJ2-7,TRBD1,CASSLGQAPIRDF,TGTGCCAGCTCTCTTGGACAGGCCCCCATCAGGGACTTC
TRBV5-4,.,TRBJ2-2,.,CASSVQRSTGELFF,TGTGCCAGCAGCGTGCAGCGGAGCACCGGGGAGCTGTTTTTT
TRBV4-2,.,TRBJ2-1,TRBD1,CASSHSAGTDNEQFF,TGTGCCAGCAGCCATTCAGCCGGGACAGACAATGAGCAGTTCTTC
TRBV18,few,TRBJ2-1,.,CASSPGSYNEQFF,TGTGCCAGCTCACCAGGCTCCTACAATGAGCAGTTCTTC
TRBV10-3,.,TRBJ2-7,.,CAIRDISRDVHEQYF,TGTGCCATCAGAGACATTTCAAGGGACGTCCACGAGCAGTACTTC
TRBV6-5,.,TRBJ1-1,.,CASSYGGLGAEAFF,TGTGCCAGCAGTTACGGAGGTCTAGGGGCTGAAGCTTTCTTT
TRBV5-1,.,TRBJ2-7,TRBD2,CASSPSGLAYEQYF,TGCGCCAGCAGCCCATCGGGACTAGCCTACGAGCAGTACTTC
TRBV7-2,.,TRBJ1-5,.,CASSRLGGNQPQHF,TGTGCCAGCAGCCGGCTGGGCGGAAATCAGCCCCAGCATTTT
TRBV9,.,TRBJ2-7,TRBD2,CASSPRGGASYEQYF,TGTGCCAGCAGCCCCCGGGGGGGGGCCTCCTACGAGCAGTACTTC
TRBV7-9,once,TRBJ1-5,.,CASSLGGSRSNQPQHF,TGTGCCAGCAGCTTAGGAGGTTCTAGAAGCAATCAGCCCCAGCATTTT